These T cell receptor beta chains were read from a single sample in a study of early T cells in non-severe SARS-CoV-2 infection. A single record per CDR3 protein comes from TCRdb applying MiXCR to the 5' RACE reads. The sample yields 35,000 to 50,000 distinct CDR3 sequences, 20% to 25% seen once. The sequences come from whole blood, collected at baseline. The receptors here all came from an adult who was a healthcare worker with PCR-confirmed SARS-CoV-2 infection or an uninfected control (not recorded which). CDR3s include the opening cysteine and the closing phenylalanine or tryptophan. The D gene is left open where the match is weak. Size values are once, few and many counts, or a class for expanded clones, and some rows have none.

j_gene,abundance,v_gene,len,d_gene,CDR3nt,CDR3aa
TRBJ2-2,few,TRBV7-9,17,TRBD1,TGTGCCAGCAGCTCCGCAGGAGGGACAGGGGAAACCGGGGAGCTGTTTTTT,CASSSAGGTGETGELFF
TRBJ2-7,.,TRBV19,14,TRBD2,TGTGCCAGTAGTACAGGGACTACTATCTACGAGCAGTACTTC,CASSTGTTIYEQYF
TRBJ2-2,many,TRBV6-2/TRBV6-3,19,TRBD2,TGTGCCAGCAGTTACACCGGACTAGCGGGGGCCTCGAACACCGGGGAGCTGTTTTTT,CASSYTGLAGASNTGELFF
TRBJ2-3,.,TRBV6-2/TRBV6-3,19,TRBD2,TGTGCCAGCAGTTACTCACCCCTGAATTTAGCGGGGGCCCGGGATACGCAGTATTTT,CASSYSPLNLAGARDTQYF
TRBJ2-4,.,TRBV11-2,13,.,TGTGCCAGCAGCAGAGCCCTGGGGGGCATTCAGTACTTC,CASSRALGGIQYF
TRBJ2-6,.,TRBV3-2,15,.,TGTGCCAGCAGCCCCCAGCCCCCTGGGGCCAACGTCCTGACTTTC,CASSPQPPGANVLTF
TRBJ2-3,many,TRBV7-9,13,.,TGTGCCAGCACCCTTGGCGCGGTAGATACGCAGTATTTT,CASTLGAVDTQYF
TRBJ2-6,.,TRBV7-9,13,.,TGTGCCAGCAGCCGCCCGGGATCCAACGTCCTGACTTTC,CASSRPGSNVLTF
TRBJ1-1,few,TRBV10-1,15,TRBD1,TGCGCCAGCAGTGACCAAAAGACAGGGATCACTGAAGCTTTCTTT,CASSDQKTGITEAFF
TRBJ2-1,few,TRBV30,13,.,TGTGCCTGGAGTTGGCAGGGAGGAGATGAGCAGTTCTTC,CAWSWQGGDEQFF
TRBJ1-2,.,TRBV7-9,14,.,TGTGCCAGCAGCCCTAACGTCCTGAACTATGGCTACACCTTC,CASSPNVLNYGYTF
TRBJ2-6,few,TRBV4-1,15,TRBD1,TGCGCCAGCAGTGACAGGGATGGAGGGGCCAACGTCCTGACTTTC,CASSDRDGGANVLTF
TRBJ2-7,.,TRBV9,14,.,TGTGCCAGCAGCGTAGAGTCAGCGCCCTACGAGCAGTACTTC,CASSVESAPYEQYF
TRBJ2-2,.,TRBV12-3/TRBV12-4,13,.,TGTGCCAGCAGTTTCCAGGGATCCGGGGAGCTGTTTTTT,CASSFQGSGELFF
TRBJ1-1,.,TRBV19,14,.,TGTGCCAGTAGCAAACGGACCGAGAACACTGAAGCTTTCTTT,CASSKRTENTEAFF